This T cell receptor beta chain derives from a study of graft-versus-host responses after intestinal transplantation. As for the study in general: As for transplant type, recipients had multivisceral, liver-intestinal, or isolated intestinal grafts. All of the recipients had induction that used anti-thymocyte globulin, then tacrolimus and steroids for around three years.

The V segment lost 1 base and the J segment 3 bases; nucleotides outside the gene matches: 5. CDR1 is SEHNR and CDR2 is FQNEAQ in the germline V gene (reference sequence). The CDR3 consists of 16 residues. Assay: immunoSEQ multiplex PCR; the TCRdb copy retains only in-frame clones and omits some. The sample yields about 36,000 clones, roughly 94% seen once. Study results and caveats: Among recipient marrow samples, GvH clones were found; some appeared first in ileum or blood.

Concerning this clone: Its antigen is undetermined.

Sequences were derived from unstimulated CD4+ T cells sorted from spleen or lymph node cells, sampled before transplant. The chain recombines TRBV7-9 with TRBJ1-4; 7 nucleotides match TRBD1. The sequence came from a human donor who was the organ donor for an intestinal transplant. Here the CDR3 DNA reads TGTGCCAGCAGCTTAGGTCCAGGGGGACCTAATGAAAAACTGTTTTTT. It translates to CASSLGPGGPNEKLFF.